The rows below give T cell receptor beta chains drawn from one sample of a study of blood T cell repertoires in COVID-19. Here immunoSEQ multiplex PCR was the method, and the copy in TCRdb shows in-frame clones only, minus some. The sample has 96,000 or so clones, approximately 90% seen once. The sample taken for sequencing was peripheral blood. The receptors were gathered from a woman over 75 with acute or convalescent COVID-19. The CDR3 runs from the conserved cysteine through the conserved F or W. A D gene is named only where the DNA matches it firmly. Some rows mark clone size as missing; the rest say once, few, many or name a class of expanded clone.

clone_size	d_call	v_call	j_call	cdr3_nt	cdr3_aa
NA	NA	TRBV27	TRBJ1-2	TGTGCCAGCAGTTTATATCCGGGAAATAACTATGGCTACACCTTC	CASSLYPGNNYGYTF
NA	TRBD1	TRBV6-1	TRBJ1-6	TGTGCCAGCAGTGCCGACCGGGACAGGTTATATAATTCACCCCTCCACTTT	CASSADRDRLYNSPLHF
NA	TRBD1	TRBV3-1/TRBV3-2	TRBJ1-5	TGTGCCAGCAGTCAGAGGGGGACAGACGATCAGCCCCAGCATTTT	CASSQRGTDDQPQHF
NA	TRBD2	TRBV7-8	TRBJ2-1	TGTGCCAGCAGCGCTCTACGCGGGACTAGCGGGGGCTCCCTCCACAATGAGCAGTTCTTC	CASSALRGTSGGSLHNEQFF
NA	NA	TRBV6-5	TRBJ1-1	TGTGCCAGCAGGGTTTCGGGGGAACTTGAAGCTTTCTTT	CASRVSGELEAFF
NA	NA	TRBV18	TRBJ1-5	TGTGCCAGCTCACCAGGTGCAGGGGTTCAGCCCCAGCATTTT	CASSPGAGVQPQHF
NA	NA	TRBV7-9	TRBJ1-1	TGTGCCAGCAGCCCCGGGCAGGGCTTTGAAGCTTTCTTT	CASSPGQGFEAFF
many	TRBD2	TRBV2	TRBJ2-3	TGTGCCAGCAGTGGGGCTAAAGCGGGAGAAGTCAGATATACGCAGTATTTT	CASSGAKAGEVRYTQYF
once	TRBD1	TRBV5-1	TRBJ1-2	TGCGCCAGCAGCTTGGAACCTCCGGGACAGGGGTCCCACTATGGCTACACCTTC	CASSLEPPGQGSHYGYTF
NA	NA	TRBV7-8	TRBJ1-1	TGTGCCAGCAGCTCACCAGACGGACAAATCATGAACACTGAAGCTTTCTTT	CASSSPDGQIMNTEAFF
NA	TRBD1	TRBV11-2	TRBJ1-1	TGTGCCAGCAGCTTAGGGACAGGGAACACTGAAGCTTTCTTT	CASSLGTGNTEAFF
NA	NA	TRBV5-5	TRBJ2-3	TGTGCCAGCAGCTCAGCAGATACGCAGTATTTT	CASSSADTQYF
once	NA	TRBV14	TRBJ2-3	TGTGCCAGCAGCCAAGAAGACGTTCCGACACGGGATACGCAGTATTTT	CASSQEDVPTRDTQYF
NA	NA	TRBV7-9	TRBJ1-4	TGTGCCAGCTGCCGGGAAGTAGGGGAAAAACTGTTTTTT	CASCREVGEKLFF
NA	TRBD1	TRBV7-3	TRBJ2-7	TGTGCCAGCAGCCCGTCCGGGACAGGGGTCTACGAGCAGTACTTC	CASSPSGTGVYEQYF
once	TRBD1	TRBV2	TRBJ2-6	TGTGCCAGCACCAGACAGGGGGCTAGGTCTGGGGCCAACGTCCTGACTTTC	CASTRQGARSGANVLTF
NA	TRBD2	TRBV7-9	TRBJ2-7	TGTGCCAGCAGCTTCGGGGGGACCTCTCCCCACGAGCAGTACTTC	CASSFGGTSPHEQYF
NA	NA	TRBV7-9	TRBJ2-7	TGTGCCACCAGGCGGGGCGGCTCCTACGAGCAGTACTTC	CATRRGGSYEQYF
once	NA	TRBV7-8	TRBJ2-5	TGTGCCAGCAGCTTAAGACGGGATCAAGAGACCCAGTACTTC	CASSLRRDQETQYF
NA	TRBD1	TRBV9	TRBJ2-3	TGTGCCAGCAGCGTGGACAGGGGAGGCGATACGCAGTATTTT	CASSVDRGGDTQYF
NA	TRBD1	TRBV7-9	TRBJ1-1	TGTGCCAGCAGCTTAGCCCCCGGACAGGGAGACACTGAAGCTTTCTTT	CASSLAPGQGDTEAFF
NA	TRBD2	TRBV13	TRBJ2-1	TGTGCCAGCAGCTCTCGGCAATGGACTAGCGGGGGGATCACCTACAATGAGCAGTTCTTC	CASSSRQWTSGGITYNEQFF